What follows are 17 T cell receptor beta chains derived from one specimen sequenced in a study of blood T cell repertoires in COVID-19. Measured with immunoSEQ multiplex PCR; TCRdb has only the in-frame clones, and not every one. The table includes around 270,000 clones, roughly 86% detected once. The sequencing input was peripheral blood. Receptors were obtained from a woman aged 55-69 years with COVID-19, enrolled during active disease.

The V and J genes are TRBV30 and TRBJ1-5; 10 bases align to TRBD1. The CDR3 length is 15 residues. V was clipped by 1 base and J by 7 bases; unmatched bases: 7. Looked up from germline, CDR1 is GTSNPN and CDR2 is SVGIG (reference sequence). The CDR3 loop is CAWSAWTGGEQPQHF. The CDR3 region has the DNA TGTGCCTGGAGTGCTTGGACAGGGGGAGAACAGCCCCAGCATTTT.

The V call is TRBV29-1, the J call TRBJ2-4; a possible D gene is TRBD2 (6 bases). Trimming took off 3 bases at V and 0 bases at J, with 9 bases between the two ends. Looked up from germline, CDR1 is SQVTM and CDR2 is ANQGSEA. This CDR3 contains 14 residues. The CDR3 here is CSVDMGLAKNIQYF. CDR3 nucleotides: TGCAGCGTTGATATGGGACTAGCCAAAAACATTCAGTACTTC.

V and J are TRBV5-6 and TRBJ1-4; possibly TRBD1 for D (6 bases). V dropped 4 bases and J dropped 7 bases, with 17 bases sitting between them. The germline V gene encodes CDR1 SGHDT and CDR2 YYEEEE. This CDR3 contains 15 residues. The CDR3 DNA follows: TGTGCCAGCAGCAAAGACAGGTCTTTAGGTGAAAAACTGTTTTTT. It yields the protein CASSKDRSLGEKLFF.

The chain joins TRBV6-4 to TRBJ2-7; 10 nucleotides line up with TRBD2. The ends lost 6 bases at V and 6 bases at J; junction bases unmatched: 11. This CDR3 is 15 amino acids long. Per the germline V gene, CDR1 is MRHNA and CDR2 is SNTAGT. The CDR3 DNA is TGTGCCAGCAGCCCGGTCGGACTAGCGGACCTCGAGCAGTACTTC. It yields the protein CASSPVGLADLEQYF.

This clone turned up a few times. The CDR3 DNA sequence: TGCGCCAGCAGCCCCTCCGCGGGACCCTCCTACGAGCAGTACTTC. It is translated as CASSPSAGPSYEQYF. This rearrangement joins TRBV5-1 to TRBJ2-7; D might be TRBD2 (6 bases). The V gene lost 4 bases and the J gene lost 0 bases, with 14 bases spanning the gap. The CDR3 is made up of 15 amino acids. Per the germline V gene, CDR1 is SGHRS and CDR2 is YFSETQ.

V is TRBV29-1 and J is TRBJ2-5; 12 bases agree with TRBD1. The CDR3 extends over 16 amino acids. J lost 4 bases, V lost 6 bases, and 12 bases had no gene match. Germline CDR1 is SQVTM and CDR2 is ANQGSEA. CDR3 protein: CSVEKGTGGWGETQYF. Here the CDR3 DNA reads TGCAGCGTAGAGAAAGGGACAGGGGGCTGGGGAGAGACCCAGTACTTC.

J is TRBJ1-5 and V is TRBV19; possible D gene TRBD1, 5 bases. The CDR3 is 15 amino acids. Trimming removed 5 bases at V and 5 bases at J, with 16 bases between. Per the germline V gene, CDR1 is LNHDA and CDR2 is SQIVND (reference sequence). The CDR3 nucleotides read TGTGCCAGTAGTCTCCCTTCGGGGGGATATCAGCCCCAGCATTTT. The encoded protein is CASSLPSGGYQPQHF.

Only one count was recorded for this clone. The rearrangement links TRBV20-1 to TRBJ1-4; D is possibly TRBD1 (6 bases). CDR1 is DFQATT, CDR2 SNEGSKA, per germline (reference sequence). The CDR3 is made up of 15 amino acids. Trimming shortened V by 4 bases and J by 3 bases, and 15 bases separated the two germline ends. CDR3 in amino acids: CSAIEGGIANEKLFF. DNA for the CDR3: TGCAGTGCTATTGAGGGGGGTATAGCTAATGAAAAACTGTTTTTT.

The chain joins TRBV19 to TRBJ1-2; 10 bases are a match to TRBD1. The CDR3 totals 17 residues. Per germline, CDR1 LNHDA and CDR2 SQIVND (reference sequence). The junction had 6 bases not matched to a gene; V was cut back by 0 bases and J by 2 bases. The DNA of the CDR3 is TGTGCCAGTAGTATAGATCTGGGACAGGGGAAAAACTATGGCTACACCTTC. As protein: CASSIDLGQGKNYGYTF.

This clone was seen once. The J gene is TRBJ2-7, the V gene TRBV5-6; D is possibly TRBD2 (5 bases). V lost 0 bases and J lost 6, with 13 bases in between. Germline values: CDR1 SGHDT, CDR2 YYEEEE. The CDR3 is 14 residues long. The CDR3 DNA reads as TGTGCCAGCAGCTTGGCCCGGCGGGTGCGCGAGCAGTACTTC. It encodes CASSLARRVREQYF.

The chain couples TRBV19 to TRBJ2-7; possibly TRBD2 for D (5 bases). Trimming cost V 3 bases and J 2 bases, with 14 bases left between them. The germline V gene encodes CDR1 LNHDA and CDR2 SQIVND (reference sequence). The CDR3 is 15 residues long. The CDR3 spells CASSIPGKAAYEQYF. The CDR3 DNA follows: TGTGCCAGTAGTATTCCGGGAAAGGCGGCCTACGAGCAGTACTTC.

The chain has TRBV6-6 and TRBJ1-6, with D hard to call. Germline CDR1 reads MNHNY; CDR2 reads SVGAGI (reference sequence). The ends were cut back, 8 bases at V and 0 bases at J, with 11 bases in the middle. CDR3 length equals 15 residues. CDR3 region: CASGLFLSYNSPLHF. The CDR3 nucleotides are TGTGCCAGCGGACTTTTCCTCTCCTATAATTCACCCCTCCACTTT.

V gene TRBV19 combines with J gene TRBJ1-5; the match to TRBD1 covers 8 bases. From germline, CDR1 is LNHDA and CDR2 SQIVND (reference sequence). This CDR3 is built from 16 residues. The junction had 3 bases not matched to a gene; V was cut back by 1 base and J by 1 base. For the CDR3, the DNA is TGTGCCAGTAGTATAGCCCCAGGGGGCAGCAATCAGCCCCAGCATTTT. Translated: CASSIAPGGSNQPQHF.

The chain links TRBV11-2 to TRBJ2-5; 14 nucleotides line up with TRBD2. This CDR3 is built from 17 residues. Trimming removed 5 bases from V and 5 bases from J; junction bases left unmatched: 10. Germline V gene sequence: CDR1 SGHAT, CDR2 FQNNGV. CDR3 protein: CASSPRTSGRKVETQYF. In DNA form, the CDR3 reads TGTGCCAGCAGCCCACGGACTAGCGGGAGGAAGGTTGAGACCCAGTACTTC. Supplemented by reference TRBV11-2 and TRBJ2-5, the full variable domain reads EAGVAQSPRYKIIEKRQSVAFWCNPISGHATLYWYQQILGQGPKLLIQFQNNGVVDDSQLPKDRFSAERLKGVDSTLKIQPAKLEDSAVYLCASSPRTSGRKVETQYFGPGTRLLVL.

The chain recombines TRBV14 with TRBJ1-2; D ambiguous. Per germline, CDR1 SGHDN and CDR2 FVKESK. The V end was cut by 4 bases, the J end by 2 bases, with 17 bases between. The CDR3 extends over 16 amino acids. DNA for the CDR3: TGTGCCAGCAGCCTGCGGGCAGTGGACGGAAACTATGGCTACACCTTC. Translated, it gives CASSLRAVDGNYGYTF.

The chain carries TRBV28 and TRBJ1-5; 7 bases align to TRBD1. The CDR3 is made up of 16 amino acids. In germline, CDR1 is MDHEN, CDR2 SYDVKM. V dropped 4 bases and J dropped 3; count of bases not matched to a gene: 9. CDR3 bases: TGTGCCAGCAGTTATAAGACAGGGACGGCCAATCAGCCCCAGCATTTT. Its translation: CASSYKTGTANQPQHF.

The chain couples TRBV7-9 to TRBJ2-5; 9 bases map to TRBD1. Germline CDR1 is SEHNR and CDR2 is FQNEAQ (reference sequence). With V trimmed by 5 bases and J by 5 bases, 18 bases remained unmatched. CDR3 length equals 18 residues. The DNA of the CDR3 is TGTGCCAGCAGCACCCGCCCCCCCGGGACAGGGAAACGGGAGACCCAGTACTTC. Its protein product is CASSTRPPGTGKRETQYF.